This T cell receptor (beta chain) was identified in a study of blood T cell repertoires in COVID-19. Study-level information: The origin of the acute and convalescent COVID-19 samples was the United States, Italy and Spain.

The germline gives CDR1 MDHEN, CDR2 SYDVKM. V shed 3 bases and J 3 bases; nucleotides not matched to a gene: 9. CDR3 length equals 16 residues. Original analysis: Cell counts per sample came from amplifying reference gene primers. Measured with immunoSEQ multiplex PCR; TCRdb has only the in-frame clones, and not every one. D and trimming were read from the DNA, whereas the V and J calls and clone size are those reported in that table. The sample shows about 64,000 clones, roughly 85% of them seen only once. Enrolment of Seattle patients took place during active infection, and they were followed longitudinally.

The receptor was isolated from a woman aged 55-69 years with COVID-19, enrolled during active disease. The V call is TRBV28, the J call TRBJ2-7; 9 bases fit TRBD2. Sequencing input: peripheral blood. The CDR3 reads CASSFGGSGSRYEQYF. In nucleotides, the CDR3 is TGTGCCAGCAGTTTTGGAGGTAGCGGGAGTCGCTACGAGCAGTACTTC.